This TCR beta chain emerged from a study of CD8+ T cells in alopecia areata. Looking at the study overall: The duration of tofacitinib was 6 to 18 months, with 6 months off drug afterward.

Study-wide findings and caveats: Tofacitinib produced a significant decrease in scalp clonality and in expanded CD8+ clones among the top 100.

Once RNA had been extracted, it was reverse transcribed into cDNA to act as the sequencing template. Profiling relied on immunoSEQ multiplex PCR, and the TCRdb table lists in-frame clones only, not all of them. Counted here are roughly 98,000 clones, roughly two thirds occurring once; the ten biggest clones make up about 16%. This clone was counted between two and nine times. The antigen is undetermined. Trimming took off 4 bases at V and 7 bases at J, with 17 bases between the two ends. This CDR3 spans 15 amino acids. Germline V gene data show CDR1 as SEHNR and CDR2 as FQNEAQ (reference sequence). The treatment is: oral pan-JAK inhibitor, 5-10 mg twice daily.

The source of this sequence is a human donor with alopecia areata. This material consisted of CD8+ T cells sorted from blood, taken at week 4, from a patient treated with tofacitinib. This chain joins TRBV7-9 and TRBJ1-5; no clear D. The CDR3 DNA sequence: TGTGCCAGCAGCTCCCAAGACCCCCCCACACAGCCCCAGCATTTT. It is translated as CASSSQDPPTQPQHF.